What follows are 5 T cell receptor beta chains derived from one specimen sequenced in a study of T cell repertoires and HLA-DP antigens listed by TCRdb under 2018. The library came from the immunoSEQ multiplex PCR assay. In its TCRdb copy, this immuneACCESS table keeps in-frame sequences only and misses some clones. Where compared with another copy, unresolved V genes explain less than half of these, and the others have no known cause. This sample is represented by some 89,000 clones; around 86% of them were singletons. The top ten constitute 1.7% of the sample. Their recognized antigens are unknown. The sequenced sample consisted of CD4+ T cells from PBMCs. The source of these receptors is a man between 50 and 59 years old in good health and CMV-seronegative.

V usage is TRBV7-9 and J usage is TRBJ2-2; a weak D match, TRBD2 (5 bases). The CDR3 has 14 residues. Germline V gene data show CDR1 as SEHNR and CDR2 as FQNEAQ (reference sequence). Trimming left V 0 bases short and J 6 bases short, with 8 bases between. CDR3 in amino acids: CASSLAGNAGELFF. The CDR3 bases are TGTGCCAGCAGCTTAGCCGGGAATGCCGGGGAGCTGTTTTTT.

CDR3 residues: CASSKTGTMLNEQYF. The CDR3 DNA reads TGTGCCAGTAGTAAAACCGGGACTATGTTGAACGAGCAGTACTTC. The rearrangement joins TRBV19 to TRBJ2-7, with TRBD2 matching over 7 bases. CDR3 size: 15 residues. V lost 4 bases to trimming and J lost 5 bases; unmatched junction nucleotides: 11. The germline V gene has CDR1 LNHDA and CDR2 SQIVND (reference sequence).

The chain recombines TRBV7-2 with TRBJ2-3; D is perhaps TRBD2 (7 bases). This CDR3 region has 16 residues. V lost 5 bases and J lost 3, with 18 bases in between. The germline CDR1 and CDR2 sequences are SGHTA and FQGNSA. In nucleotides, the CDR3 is TGTGCCAGCAGCCCCGTTGGGGGGGGCGGGACAGATACGCAGTATTTT. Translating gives CASSPVGGGGTDTQYF.

CDR3 DNA: TGTGCCAGCGGGGACGGACAGGTCCCTGGAAACACCATATATTTT. Protein product: CASGDGQVPGNTIYF. The genes are TRBV6-6 and TRBJ1-3; 7 bases line up with TRBD1. The CDR3 loop spans 15 amino acids. In germline, CDR1 is MNHNY, CDR2 SVGAGI (reference sequence). V lost 8 bases and J lost 2; bases outside the gene matches: 9.

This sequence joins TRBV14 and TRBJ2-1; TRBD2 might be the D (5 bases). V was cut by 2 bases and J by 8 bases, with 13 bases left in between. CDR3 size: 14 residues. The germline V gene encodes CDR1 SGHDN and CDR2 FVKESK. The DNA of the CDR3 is TGTGCCAGCAGCCAATCTCTAGCAGTCGATGAGCAGTTCTTC. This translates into CASSQSLAVDEQFF.